This T cell receptor (beta chain) came from a study of cytotoxic CD8 clonotypes in ibrutinib-treated CLL. In the study overall: There were about 12 relapsed/refractory patients and about 15 treatment-naive patients, and around 17 were IGHV unmutated. The study recorded mean values of approximately 260,000 productive templates and 100,000 or so productive rearrangements per sample.

In its sample, this clone was seen once. Its target is not known. V was pared by 0 bases and J by 8 bases, with 19 bases between. The germline V gene encodes CDR1 LNHNV and CDR2 YYDKDF (reference sequence). CDR3 length: 16 amino acids. Findings and limits, study-wide: Progressing and sustained-remission patients had different sampling times. An increase in clonality occurred at ibrutinib response, followed by a return toward baseline at progression.

Sequencing used immunoSEQ multiplex PCR; TCRdb keeps in-frame clones, though not all of them. This table holds 110,000 to 150,000 clones, about three quarters found once. This rearrangement joins TRBV15 to TRBJ1-2; possibly TRBD1 for D (6 bases). The TCR originated in a human donor with chronic lymphocytic leukemia. The starting material was PBMCs, obtained after 24 months of ibrutinib treatment. The CDR3 here is CATSRDRGRGLSGYTF. The CDR3 coding sequence is TGTGCCACCAGCAGAGATCGGGGAAGGGGGTTGTCGGGCTACACCTTC.